This TCR beta chain was found in a study of control samples from healthy donors and cancer patients. The data were produced by immunoSEQ multiplex PCR, yet TCRdb's version contains in-frame clones alone and is incomplete. Of roughly 450,000 clones in the sample, 90% were seen once. This clone was observed once. Unmatched junction bases numbered 11, after V lost 3 bases and J lost 7 bases. The CDR3 covers 15 residues. The germline gives CDR1 MNHEY, CDR2 SMNVEV (reference sequence). This TCR was recovered from a man in his forties or fifties with head and neck cancer. The genes are TRBV27 and TRBJ1-2; 7 positions match TRBD1. Sample: PBMCs. The CDR3 spells CASSFRVKGGGGYTF. CDR3 coding DNA: TGTGCCAGCAGTTTTAGGGTGAAAGGGGGCGGTGGCTACACCTTC.